The clone carrying this TCR beta chain was detected only once. The sample belongs to a study of blood T cell repertoires in COVID-19. CDR3 size: 14 residues. Germline V gene data show CDR1 as MRHNA and CDR2 as SNTAGT. V was pared by 4 bases and J by 2 bases, with 11 bases between. The protocol was immunoSEQ multiplex PCR, while the TCRdb copy is restricted to in-frame clones and leaves out a portion. The table lists approximately 93,000 clones, around 79% of them singletons. The gene calls are TRBV6-4 and TRBJ1-1; weak D call: TRBD1 (5 bases). The sample comprised peripheral blood. This clonotype originated in a woman older than 75 with acute or convalescent COVID-19. The CDR3 spells CASSVTAQNTEAFF. The CDR3 nucleotides read TGTGCCAGCAGTGTGACAGCGCAAAACACTGAAGCTTTCTTT.